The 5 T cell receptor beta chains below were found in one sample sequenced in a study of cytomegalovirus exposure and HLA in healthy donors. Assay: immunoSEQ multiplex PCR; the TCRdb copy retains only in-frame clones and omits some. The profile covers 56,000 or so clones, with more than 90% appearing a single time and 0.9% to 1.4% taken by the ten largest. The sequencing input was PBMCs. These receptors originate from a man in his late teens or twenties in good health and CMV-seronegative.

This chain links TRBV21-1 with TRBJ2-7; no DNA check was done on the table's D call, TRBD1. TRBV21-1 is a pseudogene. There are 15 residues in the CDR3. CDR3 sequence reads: CASSVGGTAPYEQYF. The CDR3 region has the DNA TGTGCCAGCAGCGTAGGGGGGACAGCCCCCTACGAGCAGTACTTC.

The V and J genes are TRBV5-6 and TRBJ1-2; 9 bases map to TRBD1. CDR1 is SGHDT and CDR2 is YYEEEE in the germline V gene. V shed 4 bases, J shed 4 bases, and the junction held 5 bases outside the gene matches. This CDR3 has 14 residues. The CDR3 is CASSLQTGGYGYTF. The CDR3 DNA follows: TGTGCCAGCAGCCTACAGACAGGGGGCTATGGCTACACCTTC.

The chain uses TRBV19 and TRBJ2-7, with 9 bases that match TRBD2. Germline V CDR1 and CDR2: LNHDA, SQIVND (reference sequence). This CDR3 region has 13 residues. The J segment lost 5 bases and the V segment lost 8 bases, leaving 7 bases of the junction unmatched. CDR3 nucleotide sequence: TGTGCCAGTTCAGCGGGAGGAGTTCACGAGCAGTACTTC. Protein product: CASSAGGVHEQYF.

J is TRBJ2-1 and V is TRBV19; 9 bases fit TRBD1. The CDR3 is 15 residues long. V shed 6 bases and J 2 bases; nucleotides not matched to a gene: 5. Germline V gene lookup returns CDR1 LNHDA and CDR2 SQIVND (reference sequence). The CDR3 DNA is TGTGCCAGTAGCCGGGGGACAGGGCCCTACAATGAGCAGTTCTTC. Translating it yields CASSRGTGPYNEQFF. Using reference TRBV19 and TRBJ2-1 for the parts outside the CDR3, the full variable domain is DGGITQSPKYLFRKEGQNVTLSCEQNLNHDAMYWYRQDPGQGLRLIYYSQIVNDFQKGDIAEGYSVSREKKESFPLTVTSAQKNPTAFYLCASSRGTGPYNEQFFGPGTRLTVL.

The chain's CDR3 is CASSAPREGTYEQYF. The CDR3 nucleotides read TGTGCCAGCAGCGCCCCCCGTGAGGGAACCTACGAGCAGTACTTC. V and J are TRBV7-9 and TRBJ2-7, with D maybe TRBD2 (5 bases). CDR1 SEHNR and CDR2 FQNEAQ come from the germline V gene (reference sequence). Trimming took 5 bases from V and 2 from J, leaving 16 bases between them. CDR3 length: 15 residues.